What follows are 22 T cell receptor beta chains derived from one specimen sequenced in a study of T cell repertoires in cytomegalovirus infection. TCRdb processed the reads anew with MiXCR; each CDR3 protein has one entry. The sample has 750,000 to 950,000 distinct CDR3 sequences; about 29% are singletons. No antigens are known for them. This specimen consisted of cultured CD8+ T cells from PBMCs, obtained from culture after CMV antigen stimulation. These receptors were collected from a human donor in good health (CMV status not recorded). Some clones in this sample may be carry-over from other donors' samples.

This sequence joins TRBV2 and TRBJ1-2; tentative D call: TRBD1 (6 bases). Deletions cut 3 bases from V and 3 bases from J, with 17 bases between. The CDR3 length is 16 residues. The germline gives CDR1 SNHLY, CDR2 FYNNEI. This CDR3 reads CASSESRGERDYGYTF. Here the CDR3 DNA reads TGTGCCAGCAGTGAGTCCAGGGGCGAACGAGACTATGGCTACACCTTC.

The genes are TRBV6-2 or TRBV6-3 and TRBJ2-3, with D perhaps given as TRBD1 or TRBD2 (5 bases each). CDR3 size: 14 residues. CDR1 MNHEY and CDR2 SVGEGT come from the germline V gene. Trimming pared 2 bases from V and 3 bases from J, leaving 9 bases between. CDR3 sequence: CASSYPGATDTQYF. The CDR3 nucleotides are TGTGCCAGCAGTTACCCCGGGGCAACAGATACGCAGTATTTT.

This chain connects TRBV6-2 or TRBV6-3 to TRBJ1-1; maybe TRBD1 (6 bases). Trimming cost V 5 bases and J 0 bases, with 13 bases left between them. CDR1 is MNHEY, CDR2 SVGEGT, per germline. The CDR3 contains 15 residues. Here the CDR3 reads CASSNLDRLNTEAFF. In DNA form, the CDR3 reads TGTGCCAGCAGTAACCTCGACAGGTTGAACACTGAAGCTTTCTTT.

The chain recombines TRBV19 with TRBJ1-1; unclear D gene. CDR3 length: 14 residues. CDR1 and CDR2 (germline): LNHDA, SQIVND (reference sequence). V dropped 2 bases and J dropped 6 bases, with 13 bases sitting between them. For the CDR3, the DNA is TGTGCCAGTAGTATACGCAGCCCTTGGGCTGAAGCTTTCTTT. This sequence encodes CASSIRSPWAEAFF.

This clonotype has only a few counts. The V and J genes are TRBV7-9 and TRBJ2-1; D is perhaps TRBD1 or TRBD2 (6 bases each). The CDR3 is 15 residues long. Trimming took 5 bases from V and 5 from J, leaving 16 bases between them. Germline CDR1 is SEHNR and CDR2 is FQNEAQ (reference sequence). The CDR3 is CASSLLVGGHNEQFF. The CDR3 nucleotides read TGTGCCAGCAGCCTCCTGGTGGGGGGCCACAATGAGCAGTTCTTC.

The genes are TRBV27 and TRBJ2-2, with D uncertain. Germline lookup yields CDR1 MNHEY and CDR2 SMNVEV (reference sequence). The CDR3 is 14 residues long. Trimming removed 5 bases at V and 6 bases at J, with 13 bases between. CDR3 amino acids: CASSPLPWAGELFF. CDR3 in DNA: TGTGCCAGCAGTCCGCTACCTTGGGCCGGGGAGCTGTTTTTT.

V and J are TRBV6-6 and TRBJ2-4, with D maybe TRBD2 (6 bases). Germline CDR1 and CDR2: MNHNY and SVGAGI (reference sequence). Trimming left V 6 bases short and J 7 bases short, with 19 bases between. This CDR3 is built from 15 residues. CDR3 region: CASRVTRSGENIQYF. The CDR3 coding sequence is TGTGCCAGCAGAGTGACTAGATCGGGGGAGAACATTCAGTACTTC.

This clonotype was seen at least ten times. This chain joins TRBV12-5 and TRBJ1-1; unclear D gene. Germline CDR1 LGHNT, CDR2 FRNRAP. The germline V and J ends were trimmed by 0 bases and 1 base, with 12 bases remaining between them. The CDR3 length is 16 residues. CDR3 nucleotides: TGTGCTAGTGGTTTGGTACTGATCGGTCGGAACACTGAAGCTTTCTTT. Amino acid sequence: CASGLVLIGRNTEAFF. Full variable domain (remainder filled in from reference TRBV12-5 and TRBJ1-1): DARVTQTPRHKVTEMGQEVTMRCQPILGHNTVFWYRQTMMQGLELLAYFRNRAPLDDSGMPKDRFSAEMPDATLATLKIQPSEPRDSAVYFCASGLVLIGRNTEAFFGQGTRLTVV.

The gene calls are TRBV29-1 and TRBJ2-4; 14 bases are shared with TRBD2. Germline CDR1 and CDR2: SQVTM and ANQGSEA. Unmatched junction bases numbered 8, after V lost 7 bases and J lost 3 bases. The CDR3 is made up of 16 amino acids. CDR3 loop: CSGGGLAGENKNIQYF. The CDR3 DNA reads as TGCAGCGGTGGGGGACTAGCGGGGGAAAACAAAAACATTCAGTACTTC.

This clonotype appeared a few times. The rearrangement joins TRBV27 to TRBJ2-7; the D is unclear. CDR3 length: 14 residues. Trimming stripped 3 bases from V and 0 bases from J, with 9 bases between. Germline V gene lookup returns CDR1 MNHEY and CDR2 SMNVEV (reference sequence). In DNA form, the CDR3 reads TGTGCCAGCAGTTTTTTACGGAGCTCCTACGAGCAGTACTTC. Amino acids: CASSFLRSSYEQYF.

This clonotype was seen at least ten times. V is TRBV5-4 and J is TRBJ1-3; D gene uncertain. The CDR3 spans 15 residues. CDR1 is SGHNT and CDR2 is YYREEE in the germline V gene (reference sequence). V was pared by 4 bases and J by 0 bases, with 11 bases between. The CDR3 is CASSPGRSSGNTIYF. DNA of the CDR3: TGTGCCAGCAGCCCAGGACGGAGCTCTGGAAACACCATATATTTT.

This clonotype has only a few counts. The chain combines TRBV4-1 with TRBJ1-2; a possible D gene is TRBD1 (6 bases). With 3 bases removed from V and 6 bases from J, the gap between germline ends came to 17 bases. The CDR3 runs to 15 residues. Germline V gene lookup returns CDR1 MGHRA and CDR2 YSYEKL. The CDR3 loop reads CASSHASGVRDGYTF. The CDR3 DNA follows: TGCGCCAGCAGCCACGCCTCAGGGGTTAGGGATGGCTACACCTTC.

This clonotype occurred a few times. The J gene is TRBJ1-2, the V gene TRBV7-4; D unclear. The CDR3 totals 11 residues. Germline V gene sequence: CDR1 SGHVT, CDR2 SQSDAQ. With 5 bases removed from V and 5 bases from J, the gap between germline ends came to 6 bases. The CDR3 DNA follows: TGTGCCAGCAGCGAAACGTATGGCTACACCTTC. It specifies CASSETYGYTF.

J is TRBJ2-1 and V is TRBV28; 14 nucleotides match TRBD2. The CDR3 consists of 16 residues. Germline CDR1 and CDR2: MDHEN and SYDVKM. V lost 5 bases, J lost 10 bases, and 10 bases stayed unmatched. The CDR3 DNA reads TGTGCCAGCAGTCCCCTGACTAGCGGGGGGGCCTTGGAGCAGTTCTTC. As protein: CASSPLTSGGALEQFF.

This clonotype was recorded a few times. V gene TRBV6-1 combines with J gene TRBJ2-3, with 10 nucleotides matching TRBD1. The CDR3 has 15 amino acids. The V gene end was trimmed by 6 bases and the J gene end by 2 bases; junction bases not matched to a gene: 5. Germline-derived CDR1 and CDR2 are MNHNS and SASEGT. Here the CDR3 reads CASRRTGGNTDTQYF. The DNA for the CDR3 is TGTGCCAGCAGAAGGACAGGGGGTAACACAGATACGCAGTATTTT.

The chain has TRBV15 and TRBJ2-4; TRBD2 might be the D (6 bases). Germline V gives CDR1 LNHNV, CDR2 YYDKDF (reference sequence). This CDR3 comprises 17 residues. V lost 1 base to trimming and J lost 0 bases, with 13 bases between them. The CDR3 sequence: CATSRGGAVEAKNIQYF. The CDR3 DNA sequence: TGTGCCACCAGCAGAGGCGGGGCGGTGGAAGCCAAAAACATTCAGTACTTC.

This clonotype was observed a handful of times. J is TRBJ2-1 and V is TRBV5-8, with 10 bases matching TRBD1. The ends lost 4 bases at V and 7 bases at J; junction bases unmatched: 8. The CDR3 has 15 amino acids. The germline V gene encodes CDR1 SGHTS and CDR2 YDEGEE. CDR3 sequence: CASSPDRGKRNEQFF. CDR3 coding DNA: TGTGCCAGCAGCCCGGACAGGGGGAAGAGAAATGAGCAGTTCTTC.

CDR3 nucleotide sequence: TGTGCCAGCAGGCCCGGGGGAGGGGGGGTCAATGAGCAGTTCTTC. Translated: CASRPGGGGVNEQFF. J is TRBJ2-1 and V is TRBV12-3 or TRBV12-4; tentatively, D is TRBD2 (7 bases). Trimming took off 6 bases at V and 6 bases at J, with 18 bases between the two ends. This CDR3 is 15 amino acids long.

This clonotype was recorded many times. The genes are TRBV7-6 and TRBJ2-5; 13 positions match TRBD2. Trimming at V came to 0 bases and at J to 1 base, leaving 2 bases not matched to a gene. This CDR3 is built from 17 residues. Germline CDR1 reads SGHVS; CDR2 reads FNYEAQ. CDR3 protein: CASSLARLAGGQETQYF. The CDR3, as DNA: TGTGCCAGCAGCTTAGCACGACTAGCGGGGGGCCAAGAGACCCAGTACTTC.

The chain couples TRBV7-9 to TRBJ2-1, with D tentatively TRBD2 (5 bases). CDR1 and CDR2 from the germline V gene are SEHNR and FQNEAQ (reference sequence). Trimming pared 4 bases from V and 0 bases from J, leaving 13 bases between. The CDR3 extends over 16 amino acids. The CDR3: CASSSRGLSSYNEQFF. DNA of the CDR3: TGTGCCAGCAGCTCCCGGGGTCTGAGCTCCTACAATGAGCAGTTCTTC. The variable domain in full, with the rest retrieved from reference TRBV7-9 and TRBJ2-1, is DTGVSQNPRHKITKRGQNVTFRCDPISEHNRLYWYRQTLGQGPEFLTYFQNEAQLEKSRLLSDRFSAERPKGSFSTLEIQRTEQGDSAMYLCASSSRGLSSYNEQFFGPGTRLTVL.

The chain is built from TRBV20-1 and TRBJ2-4; 10 nucleotides line up with TRBD1. This CDR3 is 14 amino acids long. Germline CDR1 reads DFQATT; CDR2 reads SNEGSKA (reference sequence). J lost 6 bases, V lost 5 bases, and 7 bases had no gene match. CDR3: CSALDRGLGNIQYF. The CDR3 bases are TGCAGTGCTCTCGACAGGGGGCTTGGAAACATTCAGTACTTC.

The DNA of the CDR3 is TGTGCCAGCAGTCTCCTTTTGGGGAAAAGCACAGATACGCAGTATTTT. It codes for CASSLLLGKSTDTQYF. The rearrangement uses TRBV27 and TRBJ2-3, with D uncertain. The CDR3 consists of 16 residues. CDR1 is MNHEY and CDR2 is SMNVEV in the germline V gene (reference sequence). The V end lost 5 bases, the J end lost 0 bases, and 15 bases lay between the germline ends.